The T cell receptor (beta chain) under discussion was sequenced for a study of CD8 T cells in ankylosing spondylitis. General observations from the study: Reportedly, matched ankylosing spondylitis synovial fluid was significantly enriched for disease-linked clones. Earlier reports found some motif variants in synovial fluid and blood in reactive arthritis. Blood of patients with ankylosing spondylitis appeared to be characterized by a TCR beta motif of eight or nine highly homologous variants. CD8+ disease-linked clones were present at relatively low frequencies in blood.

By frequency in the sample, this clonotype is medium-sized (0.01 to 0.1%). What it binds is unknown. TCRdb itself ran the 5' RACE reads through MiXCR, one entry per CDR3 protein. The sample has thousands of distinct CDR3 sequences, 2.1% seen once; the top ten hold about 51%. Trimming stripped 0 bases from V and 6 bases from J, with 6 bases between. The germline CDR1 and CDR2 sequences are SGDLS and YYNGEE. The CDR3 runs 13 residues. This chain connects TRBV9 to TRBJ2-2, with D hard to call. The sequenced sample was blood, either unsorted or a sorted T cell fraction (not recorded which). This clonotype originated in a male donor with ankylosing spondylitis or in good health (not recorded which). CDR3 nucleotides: TGTGCCAGCAGCGTAGTGAGCTCCGGGGAGCTGTTTTTT. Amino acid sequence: CASSVVSSGELFF.